The entry below describes one T cell receptor (beta chain). Losses at the gene ends were 0 bases for V and 1 base for J; bases not matched to a gene: 7. The germline CDR1 and CDR2 sequences are LGHNA and YNFKEQ. The CDR3 contains 18 residues. This entry comes from a study of cytomegalovirus exposure and HLA in healthy donors. In the PCR, 60 Vbeta and 13 Jbeta primers were used. Repertoires were generated with immunoSEQ multiplex PCR, while TCRdb's copy carries only in-frame clones and drops some. The sample lists about 120,000 clones; about 78% were seen once. The clonotype was recovered from a female donor in good health and CMV-seronegative. The sequenced material came from PBMCs. J is TRBJ2-1 and V is TRBV4-2; 9 bases are a match to TRBD2. CDR3 protein: CASSQEISGSTSYNEQFF. DNA for the CDR3: TGTGCCAGCAGCCAAGAAATTAGCGGGAGTACATCCTACAATGAGCAGTTCTTC.